These T cell receptor beta chains were read from a single sample in a study of beta chain features in type 1 diabetes. Using immunoSEQ multiplex PCR, the repertoire was profiled, and TCRdb retains in-frame clones only, with some absent. The table includes hundreds of thousands of clones, about an eighth detected once. Sequences were obtained from naive CD4+ T cells from blood. These receptor sequences come from a man between 18 and 29 years old with type 1 diabetes. The CDR3 runs from the conserved cysteine through the conserved F or W. A D gene is named only where the DNA matches it firmly. Clone size is stated in some rows and not others, as once, few, many or a class when expanded.

d_call j_call v_call clone_size cdr3_nt cdr3_aa
- TRBJ1-1 TRBV30 - TGTGCCTGGACCCCGGCCTCCACTGAAGCTTTCTTT CAWTPASTEAFF
- TRBJ2-7 TRBV25-1 - TGTGCCAGCAGTCCTCCCGGGCGCCGGTACGAGCAGTACTTC CASSPPGRRYEQYF
- TRBJ2-1 TRBV7-7 few TGTGCTAGCAGCCCAGCCTCCGGGGGACACTACAATGAGCAGTTCTTC CASSPASGGHYNEQFF
TRBD2 TRBJ2-7 TRBV18 few TGTGCCAGCTCACCTGCGACTAGCAACGAGCAGTACTTC CASSPATSNEQYF
- TRBJ2-1 TRBV14 few TGTGCCAGCAGCCAAGTATTCGTCAATGAGCAGTTCTTC CASSQVFVNEQFF
TRBD2 TRBJ2-1 TRBV30 - TGTGCCTGGAGTAGCCTAGCGGGTTTTTACAATGAGCAGTTCTTC CAWSSLAGFYNEQFF
TRBD2 TRBJ2-4 TRBV19 few TGTGCCAGTAGTACGGGACTAGGGAACTCCGGAGGCATTCAGTACTTC CASSTGLGNSGGIQYF
- TRBJ1-2 TRBV30 - TGTGCCTGGAGGGGCGACAGCTATGGCTACACCTTC CAWRGDSYGYTF
- TRBJ2-7 TRBV20-1 few TGCAGTGCCTTTCCTTTATACGAGCAGTACTTC CSAFPLYEQYF
- TRBJ1-5 TRBV29-1 few TGCAGCGTTGGAGCGATGGGGAGCAATCAGCCCCAGCATTTT CSVGAMGSNQPQHF
TRBD1 TRBJ2-1 TRBV11-2 - TGTGCCAGCAGCTTCGCCCCCCGGACAGGGATGTATGAGCAGTTCTTC CASSFAPRTGMYEQFF
- TRBJ1-1 TRBV29-1 - TGCAGCGTCGGTCAATTGGCAGTTAACACTGAAGCTTTCTTT CSVGQLAVNTEAFF
- TRBJ2-7 TRBV2 few TGTGCCAGCAGTCCAGACACCTACGAGCAGTACTTC CASSPDTYEQYF
- TRBJ2-1 TRBV6-5 - TGTGCCAGCAGTTACTCAAGTCCCTCCGGAAATGAGCAGTTCTTC CASSYSSPSGNEQFF
TRBD1 TRBJ1-5 TRBV6-5 - TGTGCCAGCAGTTACTCCAGAGGGGGCGATCAGCCCCAGCATTTT CASSYSRGGDQPQHF
- TRBJ2-4 TRBV7-2 - TGTGCCAGCAGCTTAAGGGGCGTAGGCAAAAACATTCAGTACTTC CASSLRGVGKNIQYF
- TRBJ2-5 TRBV6-5 - TGTGCCAGCAGTTACGACGGCCGGGCCGACAAAGAGACCCAGTACTTC CASSYDGRADKETQYF
TRBD2 TRBJ2-5 TRBV7-2 - TGTGCCAGCAGAGACAGAGGACTAGCGCCCGCGCCCCAGTACTTC CASRDRGLAPAPQYF
- TRBJ2-3 TRBV19 few TGTGCCAGTAGGCTGTACGCTAGCACAGATACGCAGTATTTT CASRLYASTDTQYF
- TRBJ1-1 TRBV28 - TGTGCCAGCTCTCGACAGACGAACACTGAAGCTTTCTTT CASSRQTNTEAFF
- TRBJ1-2 TRBV27 - TGTGCCAGCAGTTTTAACATCCGGTCGAGCTACACCTTC CASSFNIRSSYTF
- TRBJ1-5 TRBV18 - TGTGCCAGCTCACCCGTCATAGCCGGGGGCAATCAGCCCCAGCATTTT CASSPVIAGGNQPQHF
- TRBJ1-3 TRBV7-6 - TGTGCCAGCAGTCCGGGTGGGGTTTCTTCTGGAAACACCATATATTTT CASSPGGVSSGNTIYF
TRBD1 TRBJ1-5 TRBV9 few TGTGCCAGCAGCGTAGCCGGGACAGGGGAGGAGCCCCAGCATTTT CASSVAGTGEEPQHF
- TRBJ2-1 TRBV11-2 - TGTGCCAGCAGCTTAGGGTTAAGAAACAATGAGCAGTTCTTC CASSLGLRNNEQFF
- TRBJ2-7 TRBV10-3 - TGTGCCATCAGTGAAGGAGCCTACGAGCAGTACTTC CAISEGAYEQYF
- TRBJ1-6 TRBV4-3 - TGCGCCAGCAGCCAAGACAGGGAGGATTCACCCCTCCACTTT CASSQDREDSPLHF
- TRBJ2-7 TRBV25-1 - TGTGCCAGCAGTGAAGGAGGGTTGTGGGAGCAGTACTTC CASSEGGLWEQYF
- TRBJ2-3 TRBV19 few TGTGCCAGTAGAATGGGAGCTATCACAGATACGCAGTATTTT CASRMGAITDTQYF
TRBD1 TRBJ2-7 TRBV7-2 - TGTGCCAGCAGCCTAGAAAGGGGGCGTAACCACGAGCAGTACTTC CASSLERGRNHEQYF
- TRBJ2-3 TRBV5-4 - TGTGCCAGCAGCCCGAAAGCCTACACAGATACGCAGTATTTT CASSPKAYTDTQYF
TRBD1 TRBJ1-5 TRBV6-1 few TGTGCCAGCAGTGGGCCGGGACAGCTTAATCAGCCCCAGCATTTT CASSGPGQLNQPQHF
TRBD2 TRBJ2-3 TRBV4-3 - TGCGCCAGCAGCCAAGAAGCCGGGACTAGCGGGCCCACAGATACGCAGTATTTT CASSQEAGTSGPTDTQYF